One sample yielded the 24 T cell receptor beta chains listed below, sequenced in a study of a mutant IDH1 vaccine in newly diagnosed glioma. As for time point: week 11, during vaccination. With topical imiquimod, each dose of the vaccine consisted of 300 ug of mutant IDH1 20-mer peptide. The antigens for these receptors are not known. Using immunoSEQ multiplex PCR, the repertoire was profiled, and TCRdb retains in-frame clones only, with some absent. The sample consists of some 130,000 clones, about four fifths of them appearing once. The source material was PBMCs, sampled from a glioma patient whose treatment included an IDH1 peptide vaccine. The receptors shown here come from a middle-aged man with glioma.

V is TRBV5-1 and J is TRBJ2-6, with D tentatively TRBD1 (5 bases). CDR3 length: 15 amino acids. Germline CDR1 reads SGHRS; CDR2 reads YFSETQ. The germline V and J ends were trimmed by 4 bases and 4 bases, with 12 bases remaining between them. In DNA, the CDR3 is TGCGCCAGCAGCGCAACAGGTACCGGGGCCAACGTCCTGACTTTC. Protein sequence: CASSATGTGANVLTF. Together with reference TRBV5-1 and TRBJ2-6, the CDR3 gives the full variable domain: KAGVTQTPRYLIKTRGQQVTLSCSPISGHRSVSWYQQTPGQGLQFLFEYFSETQRNKGNFPGRFSGRQFSNSRSEMNVSTLELGDSALYLCASSATGTGANVLTFGAGSRLTVL.

This rearrangement joins TRBV5-1 to TRBJ1-1; D is perhaps TRBD1 (5 bases). The V end was cut by 0 bases, the J end by 7 bases, with 13 bases between. The CDR3 has 14 amino acids. Germline V gene lookup returns CDR1 SGHRS and CDR2 YFSETQ. CDR3 coding DNA: TGCGCCAGCAGCTTGGATGTCGCAGGGCTTGAAGCTTTCTTT. It yields the protein CASSLDVAGLEAFF.

This chain uses TRBV6-6 with TRBJ1-2; the D gene is possibly TRBD1 (5 bases). V gave up 0 bases and J gave up 6 bases, with 8 bases separating them. CDR1 and CDR2 (germline): MNHNY, SVGAGI (reference sequence). This CDR3 has 13 amino acids. The CDR3 loop reads CASSYSGVDGYTF. In DNA, the CDR3 is TGTGCCAGCAGTTACTCAGGGGTCGATGGCTACACCTTC.

This chain connects TRBV14 to TRBJ2-1, with D perhaps matching TRBD2 (6 bases). Germline CDR1 SGHDN, CDR2 FVKESK. V lost 4 bases and J lost 8, with 9 bases in between. The CDR3 is 12 residues long. The CDR3 coding sequence is TGTGCCAGCAGCCTAAGGAGGGATGAGCAGTTCTTC. This gives the protein CASSLRRDEQFF. Filled out from reference TRBV14 and TRBJ2-1, the complete variable domain reads EAGVTQFPSHSVIEKGQTVTLRCDPISGHDNLYWYRRVMGKEIKFLLHFVKESKQDESGMPNNRFLAERTGGTYSTLKVQPAELEDSGVYFCASSLRRDEQFFGPGTRLTVL.

The CDR3: CASSHEQGGWTGELFF. CDR3 nucleotides: TGCGCCAGCAGCCACGAACAGGGAGGTTGGACCGGGGAGCTGTTTTTT. The gene calls are TRBV4-3 and TRBJ2-2; D assignment may be TRBD1 or TRBD2 (6 bases each). The CDR3 spans 16 residues. Per the germline V gene, CDR1 is LGHNA and CDR2 is YSLEER. V was clipped by 3 bases and J by 5 bases, with 16 bases between them.

This rearrangement joins TRBV25-1 to TRBJ1-4; D call uncertain. The CDR3 covers 11 residues. V was pared by 4 bases and J by 8 bases, with 5 bases between. In germline, CDR1 is MGHDK, CDR2 SYGVNS. DNA for the CDR3: TGTGCCAGCAGTGTCTCGGAAAAACTGTTTTTT. Its protein is CASSVSEKLFF.

This chain connects TRBV15 to TRBJ2-1, with 8 positions matching TRBD2. The ends lost 4 bases at V and 7 bases at J; junction bases unmatched: 18. The CDR3 has 18 residues. Germline CDR1 and CDR2: LNHNV and YYDKDF (reference sequence). CDR3 nucleotide sequence: TGTGCCACCAGCAAGTTATCGCGGGAGGCCGATCGGGGGAATGAGCAGTTCTTC. Protein sequence: CATSKLSREADRGNEQFF.

The V gene is TRBV15, the J gene TRBJ2-3; possibly TRBD1 for D (5 bases). The V and J ends lost 3 bases and 4 bases respectively, with 14 bases between them. Looked up from germline, CDR1 is LNHNV and CDR2 is YYDKDF (reference sequence). The CDR3 runs 15 residues. CDR3 DNA: TGTGCCACCAGCAGGACAAGGGGAACGGCAGATACGCAGTATTTT. Protein: CATSRTRGTADTQYF.

This chain uses TRBV19 with TRBJ2-7; TRBD1 matches 7 bases. Germline CDR1 and CDR2: LNHDA and SQIVND (reference sequence). Losses at the gene ends were 3 bases for V and 4 bases for J; bases not matched to a gene: 9. The CDR3 has 15 amino acids. As DNA, the CDR3 is TGTGCCAGTAGTATGGGACAGTCGGCGACTTACGAGCAGTACTTC. It codes for CASSMGQSATYEQYF.

The rearrangement uses TRBV9 and TRBJ2-1; 7 bases match TRBD2. There are 15 residues in the CDR3. Trimming at V came to 0 bases and at J to 6 bases, leaving 6 bases not matched to a gene. Germline CDR1 SGDLS, CDR2 YYNGEE. The CDR3 DNA sequence: TGTGCCAGCAGCGTAGGCGGGAGAGTTGGCAATGAGCAGTTCTTC. Translation: CASSVGGRVGNEQFF.

This clone has just one count. The chain combines TRBV15 with TRBJ1-1, with no clear D. Between the trimmed V and J ends, which lost 0 bases and 5 bases, there was a span of 4 bases. Germline V CDR1 and CDR2: LNHNV, YYDKDF (reference sequence). The CDR3 extends over 12 amino acids. The CDR3 here is CATSRDWTEAFF. The CDR3 DNA sequence: TGTGCCACCAGCAGAGATTGGACTGAAGCTTTCTTT.

The V gene is TRBV7-9, the J gene TRBJ2-7; weak D call: TRBD2 (6 bases). Per germline, CDR1 SEHNR and CDR2 FQNEAQ (reference sequence). Trimming took 11 bases from V and 2 from J, leaving 13 bases between them. This CDR3 has 12 amino acids. The CDR3 nucleotides read TGTGCCGGGGCTGGCGGGACCTACGAGCAGTACTTC. Its protein product is CAGAGGTYEQYF.

This chain uses TRBV2 with TRBJ2-2; unclear D gene. Germline V gene sequence: CDR1 SNHLY, CDR2 FYNNEI. This CDR3 comprises 15 residues. V gave up 3 bases and J gave up 3 bases, with 11 bases separating them. The CDR3 nucleotides are TGTGCCAGCAGTGATTACTCCGGATACACCGGGGAGCTGTTTTTT. It encodes CASSDYSGYTGELFF. Filled out from reference TRBV2 and TRBJ2-2, the complete variable domain reads EPEVTQTPSHQVTQMGQEVILRCVPISNHLYFYWYRQILGQKVEFLVSFYNNEISEKSEIFDDQFSVERPDGSNFTLKIRSTKLEDSAMYFCASSDYSGYTGELFFGEGSRLTVL.

V is TRBV5-5 and J is TRBJ1-6, with 7 positions matching TRBD1. The germline gives CDR1 SGHKS, CDR2 YYEKEE (reference sequence). V shed 5 bases and J 10 bases; nucleotides not matched to a gene: 18. This CDR3 is 17 amino acids long. CDR3 amino acids: CASSGGTEEWGRSPLHF. The CDR3 nucleotides are TGTGCCAGCAGTGGAGGGACAGAAGAATGGGGACGGTCACCCCTCCACTTT.

V is TRBV27 and J is TRBJ2-3; the match to TRBD2 covers 14 bases. The CDR3 has 18 residues. Germline V gene lookup returns CDR1 MNHEY and CDR2 SMNVEV (reference sequence). V lost 2 bases and J lost 6; bases outside the gene matches: 10. CDR3 nucleotide sequence: TGTGCCAGCAGTTTACCCAGGACTAGCGGGAGGCGGGTGGATACGCAGTATTTT. Protein sequence: CASSLPRTSGRRVDTQYF.

In its sample, this clone was seen once. The gene calls are TRBV10-1 and TRBJ2-1; D may be TRBD2 (6 bases). The CDR3 contains 15 residues. The germline gives CDR1 WNHNN, CDR2 SYGVQD (reference sequence). V lost 5 bases, J lost 4 bases, and 15 bases lay in between. CDR3 in DNA: TGCGCCAGCAGTTGGGGCACTAGCCCTTACAATGAGCAGTTCTTC. Translation gives CASSWGTSPYNEQFF.

The chain has TRBV15 and TRBJ2-7; 12 bases agree with TRBD2. V dropped 1 base and J dropped 1; count of bases not matched to a gene: 5. The CDR3 has 17 residues. Germline lookup yields CDR1 LNHNV and CDR2 YYDKDF (reference sequence). Here the CDR3 reads CATSRGMGLAGSYEQYF. CDR3 nucleotides: TGTGCCACCAGCAGAGGGATGGGACTAGCGGGTTCCTACGAGCAGTACTTC.

This chain joins TRBV9 and TRBJ2-3; 9 bases fit TRBD2. V dropped 5 bases and J dropped 3; count of bases not matched to a gene: 7. The germline gives CDR1 SGDLS, CDR2 YYNGEE. The CDR3 is 15 residues long. The CDR3 DNA follows: TGTGCCAGCAGAGCTAGCGGGGTCGGGACAGATACGCAGTATTTT. Its protein is CASRASGVGTDTQYF.

The chain employs TRBV18 and TRBJ2-2; 12 bases are shared with TRBD2. The V and J ends lost 4 bases and 7 bases, in that order; junction bases with no gene match: 1. The V gene's germline CDR1 is KGHSH and CDR2 LQKENI. This CDR3 is 14 amino acids long. For the CDR3, the DNA is TGTGCCAGCTCACGACTAGCGGGGGACGGGGAGCTGTTTTTT. Translation gives CASSRLAGDGELFF.

CDR3 region: CASHSGSTYNEQFF. In DNA form, the CDR3 reads TGTGCCAGCCACTCGGGATCTACCTACAATGAGCAGTTCTTC. J is TRBJ2-1 and V is TRBV7-9; D may be TRBD2 (5 bases). The CDR3 has 14 residues. CDR1 and CDR2 (germline): SEHNR, FQNEAQ (reference sequence). V was shortened by 8 bases and J by 2 bases, with 13 bases between the two germline ends. The full variable domain, rest sourced from reference TRBV7-9 and TRBJ2-1, is DTGVSQNPRHKITKRGQNVTFRCDPISEHNRLYWYRQTLGQGPEFLTYFQNEAQLEKSRLLSDRFSAERPKGSFSTLEIQRTEQGDSAMYLCASHSGSTYNEQFFGPGTRLTVL.

This clone occurred once. This chain links TRBV6-6 with TRBJ1-1; D may be TRBD1 (6 bases). Germline V gene data show CDR1 as MNHNY and CDR2 as SVGAGI (reference sequence). V lost 6 bases to trimming and J lost 10 bases, with 18 bases between them. This CDR3 spans 13 amino acids. CDR3 DNA: TGTGCCAGCAGCCCCAATATGGGACACTTAGCTTTCTTT. Amino acids: CASSPNMGHLAFF.

The rearrangement links TRBV27 to TRBJ1-1, with 8 bases fitting TRBD1. This CDR3 region has 16 residues. Germline V gives CDR1 MNHEY, CDR2 SMNVEV (reference sequence). The V segment lost 2 bases and the J segment 5 bases; nucleotides outside the gene matches: 10. The CDR3 nucleotides read TGTGCCAGCAGTTTAGCGGGACAGGTGGGCCGGACTGAAGCTTTCTTT. Its translation: CASSLAGQVGRTEAFF.

The rearrangement links TRBV4-3 to TRBJ1-2; D is uncertain. V lost 0 bases and J lost 7, with 12 bases in between. CDR1 is LGHNA and CDR2 is YSLEER in the germline V gene. This CDR3 is 14 amino acids long. CDR3 bases: TGCGCCAGCAGCCAAGATAAGGAGAGAGGTGGCTACACCTTC. Amino acids: CASSQDKERGGYTF.

The V and J genes are TRBV11-3 and TRBJ2-7, with D possibly TRBD1 on 5 matching bases. Per germline, CDR1 SGHNT and CDR2 YENEEA. Trimming cost V 5 bases and J 3 bases, with 14 bases left between them. The CDR3 length is 14 residues. The DNA of the CDR3 is TGTGCCAGCAGCCACACAACAGGTAGCTACGAGCAGTACTTC. Amino acid sequence: CASSHTTGSYEQYF.